This TCR beta chain was retrieved from a study of CD8 T cells in Susac syndrome. Random-hexamer reverse transcription was applied to roughly 0.5 to 1 ug RNA. One entry per CDR3 protein results from TCRdb running MiXCR on the immunoSEQ multiplex PCR reads. The table has over 95,000 distinct CDR3 sequences, roughly 91% seen once. The germline gives CDR1 SGHDN, CDR2 FVKESK. The CDR3 sequence is 12 residues long. V shed 8 bases, J shed 7 bases, and the junction held 5 bases outside the gene matches. Blood CD8+ and CD4+ T cells underwent high-throughput TCR beta sequencing. The receptor's source is a human donor in good health. V gene TRBV14 combines with J gene TRBJ2-1; TRBD2 matches at 7 bases. Sample: CD4+ T cells from PBMCs. This chain's CDR3 is CASGRARNEQFF. The CDR3 bases are TGTGCCAGCGGGAGGGCCAGGAATGAGCAGTTCTTC.